This is a list of T cell receptor beta chains from one sample in a study of tumor-infiltrating lymphocytes in primary liver carcinoma. TCRdb re-derived calls from the multiplex PCR reads in MiXCR, one entry per CDR3 protein. The table lists 330,000 or so distinct CDR3 sequences, roughly 61% of them singletons. Material for sequencing was peripheral blood. All receptors come from a man between 35 and 55 years old with primary liver carcinoma and hepatitis B virus infection. Both conserved end residues are trimmed from each CDR3. Clone size, where shown, is once, few, many, or a class for clones that have expanded.

V	size	length	J	CDR3
TRBV12-3/TRBV12-4	many	10	TRBJ2-7	ASSRQGTEQY
TRBV18	NA	16	TRBJ2-1	DSSPRTSGGVWRNEQF
TRBV6-5	NA	14	TRBJ1-2	ASSYSFLGQSYGYT
TRBV11-2	NA	11	TRBJ2-2	TSNQQGTWELF
TRBV11-2	once	12	TRBJ2-7	ANGLVRGNGEQY
TRBV10-2	NA	15	TRBJ2-1	ASKRTSGRIGHNEQL
TRBV29-1	many	11	TRBJ2-1	SVEEGQGDEQF
TRBV12-3/TRBV12-4	NA	12	TRBJ1-1	VSSLTARNTEAF
TRBV28	NA	13	TRBJ1-1	ASSPASGRSWKAF
TRBV18	NA	15	NA	ASSPGDSGRRVDTQH
TRBV6-2/TRBV6-3	many	15	TRBJ2-3	ASSPGTSGTNFDTQY
TRBV6-5	NA	12	TRBJ2-1	ASKLAGAGNEQF
TRBV4-3	few	14	TRBJ2-3	ASSLSWLSSTDTQY
TRBV6-5	many	13	TRBJ1-2	ASSYRQGAGYGYT
TRBV11-2	medium-sized	13	TRBJ2-7	ASSPPLTGNYEQY
TRBV7-9	few	12	TRBJ2-1	ASSLSAGRNEQF
TRBV2	NA	11	TRBJ1-2	ASSEDGGYGYT
TRBV30	NA	9	TRBJ2-7	AWSQQYEQY
TRBV11-2	NA	11	TRBJ2-7	ASGLNLSYEQY
TRBV6-5	few	18	TRBJ1-5	ASSYSVSRQSQGQDQPQH
TRBV30	few	8	TRBJ1-1	AWSDTEAF
TRBV5-5	once	12	TRBJ2-5	ASSLDGREETQY
TRBV28	NA	9	TRBJ2-7	ASRTLYEQY
TRBV29-1	once	11	TRBJ1-5	STGTGGDQPQH
TRBV5-6	NA	15	TRBJ2-5	ASSLELAGVDLETQY
TRBV6-5	NA	14	TRBJ2-3	ASGYSYRLSTDTQY
TRBV7-9	NA	12	TRBJ2-7	ASSLSTDSYEQY
TRBV6-1	NA	12	TRBJ2-7	ARSGQGPTYEQY
TRBV7-9	NA	12	TRBJ1-4	ASSFQTINEKLF
TRBV12-3/TRBV12-4	many	12	TRBJ2-6	ASRRGSGANVLT
TRBV4-2	NA	14	TRBJ2-2	ACSHPMGTGTGELF
TRBV4-1	NA	14	TRBJ1-5	ASSHKLDRVIQPQH
TRBV11-2	NA	13	TRBJ2-1	ADMSAGGPGNEQF
TRBV11-2	NA	10	TRBJ2-7	TSEGGSYKQY
TRBV11-2	many	16	TRBJ2-3	ASSILPGHQRRTDTQY
TRBV11-2	NA	15	TRBJ2-7	VSSLDLQTSGRYEQY
TRBV10-2	NA	12	TRBJ1-4	ASSDWQGEGKLF
TRBV11-2	NA	13	TRBJ2-3	ASSLHWGLADKQY
TRBV6-6	few	13	TRBJ2-2	ASSYRGQDTGELF
TRBV4-1	NA	14	TRBJ2-6	AISQDGQSGANVLT
TRBV11-2	NA	12	TRBJ2-3	ASSLGTGSISQY
TRBV6-1	many	12	TRBJ2-1	ASGKREGQEEQF
TRBV6-2/TRBV6-3	NA	15	TRBJ2-5	ASSSGSGRTVGETQY
TRBV6-1	NA	12	TRBJ1-5	ASSEASSNQPQQ